Below, one T cell receptor (beta chain) is given with its context. Its recognized antigen is unknown. Per-base qualities were not stored, and no clone one base away is much larger. The data derive from a study of CD8 T cells in Susac syndrome (dated by TCRdb to the late 2010s). General notes on the study: Whether CD8+ T cell activation and differentiation in Susac syndrome was antigen driven was tested using repertoire sequencing.

RNA was extracted using the RNeasy kit, and about 0.5 to 1 microgram was reverse transcribed with random hexamers. The immunoSEQ multiplex PCR assay, which covers 54 Vbeta and 13 Jbeta segments, was used to amplify TCR beta CDR3 regions. Bias from PCR amplification was corrected by using a synthetic template baseline for primer optimization and for computational correction. On the authors' methods: Reads were annotated to V, D and J genes per IMGT and analyzed with immunoSEQ Analyzer, keeping only productive sequences. To calculate clonality, Shannon entropy was normalized by log2 of the number of productive unique sequences and then subtracted from one. Public and private clones were assessed among the 100 most prevalent clones of each patient and control. Clones were defined as Susac-specific if absent from the healthy and MS cohorts, from 900 to 1,300 published viral clones and from other ImmuneACCESS disease sequences. TCRdb reprocessing: public reads trimmed at Q25 with fastp, clones called with MiXCR, in-frame beta chains kept. Each entry merges the rows of one CDR3 protein and shows their most common DNA and genes. The V and J calls, along with clone size, are taken from TCRdb and not from the paper's own processing. The sample yields under 250,000 distinct CDR3 sequences; around 93% were counted once. 0.065% to 0.08% of the sample belongs to the ten largest clones.

Peripheral blood CD8+ and CD4+ T cells from healthy donors, Susac syndrome patients and multiple sclerosis patients were profiled by high-throughput TCR beta sequencing. The multiple sclerosis controls were treatment-naive patients whose relapsing-remitting disease, either stable or active, fulfilled the revised McDonald criteria. Bulk CD8+ and CD4+ T cells were purified by magnetic negative isolation, whereas CD8+ TEMRA cells were enriched by FACS. Blood was collected in EDTA tubes and processed within 24 hours, with PBMCs isolated through density gradient centrifugation. PBMCs intended for TCR sequencing were cryopreserved in liquid nitrogen and thawed later in a water bath at 37 degrees C. A purity of at least 90% was achieved for sorted or isolated CD4+, CD8+ and CD8+ TEMRA cells. V trim: 0 bases; J trim: 8 bases; unmatched bases: 5. From the cysteine up to the phenylalanine, the CDR3 has a length of 14 residues. The retained sequence is limited to the CDR3, 42 bases, with the frame set at the first base.

Here is what the overall study found, with its caveats: The number of individuals in the TCR sequencing and HLA analysis was acknowledged as relatively small.

The source of this sequence is a human donor with multiple sclerosis. The material sequenced was CD4+ T cells from PBMCs. The chain joins TRBV12-3 or TRBV12-4 to TRBJ1-2; 8 nucleotides in the junction match TRBD1. The CDR3 has the sequence CASSLARTGYGYTF. Read as DNA, the sequence is TGTGCCAGCAGTTTAGCCCGGACAGGGTACGGCTACACCTTC.